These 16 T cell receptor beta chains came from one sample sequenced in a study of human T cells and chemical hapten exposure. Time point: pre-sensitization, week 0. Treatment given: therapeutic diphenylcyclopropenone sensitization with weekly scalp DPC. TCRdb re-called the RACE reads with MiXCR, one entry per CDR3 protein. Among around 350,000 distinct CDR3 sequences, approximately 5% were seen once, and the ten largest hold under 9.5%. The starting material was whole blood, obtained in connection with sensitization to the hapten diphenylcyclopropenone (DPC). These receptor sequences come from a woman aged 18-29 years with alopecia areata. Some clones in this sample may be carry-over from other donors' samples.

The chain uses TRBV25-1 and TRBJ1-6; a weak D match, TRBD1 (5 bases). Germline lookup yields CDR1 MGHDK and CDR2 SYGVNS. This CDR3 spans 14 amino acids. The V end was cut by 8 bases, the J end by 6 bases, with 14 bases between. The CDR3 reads CASGPGQGNSPLHF. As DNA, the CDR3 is TGTGCCAGCGGTCCCGGGCAGGGTAATTCACCCCTCCACTTT.

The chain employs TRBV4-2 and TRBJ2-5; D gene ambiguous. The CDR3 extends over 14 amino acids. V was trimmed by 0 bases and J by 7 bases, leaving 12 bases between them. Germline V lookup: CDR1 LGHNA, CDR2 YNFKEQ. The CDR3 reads CASSQDEWLVTQYF. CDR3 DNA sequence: TGTGCCAGCAGCCAAGATGAATGGTTGGTGACCCAGTACTTC.

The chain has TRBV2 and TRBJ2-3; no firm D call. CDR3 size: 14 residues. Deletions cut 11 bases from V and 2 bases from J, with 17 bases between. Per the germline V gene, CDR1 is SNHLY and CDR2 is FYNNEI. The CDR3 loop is CASSEQAYTDTQYF. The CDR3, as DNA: TGTGCCTCCTCCGAGCAGGCTTACACAGATACGCAGTATTTT.

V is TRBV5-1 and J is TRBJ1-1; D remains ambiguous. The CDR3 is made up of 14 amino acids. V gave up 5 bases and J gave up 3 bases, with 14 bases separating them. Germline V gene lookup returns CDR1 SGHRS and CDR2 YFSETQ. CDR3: CASSTTQVYTEAFF. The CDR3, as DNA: TGCGCCAGCAGTACTACCCAGGTGTACACTGAAGCTTTCTTT. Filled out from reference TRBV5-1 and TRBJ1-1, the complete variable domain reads KAGVTQTPRYLIKTRGQQVTLSCSPISGHRSVSWYQQTPGQGLQFLFEYFSETQRNKGNFPGRFSGRQFSNSRSEMNVSTLELGDSALYLCASSTTQVYTEAFFGQGTRLTVV.

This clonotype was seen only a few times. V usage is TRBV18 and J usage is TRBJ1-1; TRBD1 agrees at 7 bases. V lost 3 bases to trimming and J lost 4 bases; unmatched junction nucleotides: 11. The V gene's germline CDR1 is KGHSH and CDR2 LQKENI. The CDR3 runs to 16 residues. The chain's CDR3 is CASSPLQGMRSTEAFF. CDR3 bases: TGTGCCAGCTCACCTCTACAGGGGATGAGGAGCACTGAAGCTTTCTTT.

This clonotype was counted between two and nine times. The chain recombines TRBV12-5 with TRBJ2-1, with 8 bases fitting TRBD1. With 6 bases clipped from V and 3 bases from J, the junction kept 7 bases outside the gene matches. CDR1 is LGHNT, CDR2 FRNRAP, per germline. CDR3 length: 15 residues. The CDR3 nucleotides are TGTGCTAGTGGCGAAGGGACAGGACTCTACAATGAGCAGTTCTTC. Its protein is CASGEGTGLYNEQFF.

The CDR3 sequence is CASSEGFPGQGDYGYTF. The CDR3, as DNA: TGTGCCAGCAGCGAGGGATTCCCGGGACAGGGGGACTATGGCTACACCTTC. The chain recombines TRBV9 with TRBJ1-2; 11 nucleotides align to TRBD1. V shed 3 bases, J shed 3 bases, and the junction held 10 bases outside the gene matches. The CDR3 runs to 17 residues. In germline, CDR1 is SGDLS, CDR2 YYNGEE.

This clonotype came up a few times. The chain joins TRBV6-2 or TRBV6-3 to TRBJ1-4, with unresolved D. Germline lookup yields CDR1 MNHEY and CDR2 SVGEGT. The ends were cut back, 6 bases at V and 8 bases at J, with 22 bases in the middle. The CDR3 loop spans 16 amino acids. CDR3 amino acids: CASRPTRLIGGEKLFF. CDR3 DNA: TGTGCCAGCAGACCGACCCGTTTAATTGGAGGAGAAAAACTGTTTTTT.

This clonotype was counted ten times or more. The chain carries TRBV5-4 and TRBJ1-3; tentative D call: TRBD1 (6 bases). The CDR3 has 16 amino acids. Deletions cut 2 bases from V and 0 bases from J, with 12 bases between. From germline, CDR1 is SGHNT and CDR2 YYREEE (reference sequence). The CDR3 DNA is TGTGCCAGCAGCTTTCCCGGGACACCCTCTGGAAACACCATATATTTT. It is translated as CASSFPGTPSGNTIYF.

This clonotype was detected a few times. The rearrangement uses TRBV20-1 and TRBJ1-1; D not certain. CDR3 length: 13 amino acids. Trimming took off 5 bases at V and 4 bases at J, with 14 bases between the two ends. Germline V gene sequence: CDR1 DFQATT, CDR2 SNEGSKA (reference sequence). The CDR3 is CSARSGLGTEAFF. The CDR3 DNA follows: TGCAGTGCTCGTAGCGGGCTGGGCACTGAAGCTTTCTTT.

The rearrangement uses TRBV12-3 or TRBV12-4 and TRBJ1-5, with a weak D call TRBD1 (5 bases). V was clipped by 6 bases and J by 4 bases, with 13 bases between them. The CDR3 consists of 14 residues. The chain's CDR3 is CASRGGRKNQPQHF. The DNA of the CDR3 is TGTGCCAGCAGGGGGGGACGGAAGAATCAGCCCCAGCATTTT.

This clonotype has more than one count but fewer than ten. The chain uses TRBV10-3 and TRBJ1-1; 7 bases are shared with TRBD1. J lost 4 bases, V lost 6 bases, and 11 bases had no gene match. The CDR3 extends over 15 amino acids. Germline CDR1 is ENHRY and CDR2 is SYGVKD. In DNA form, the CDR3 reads TGTGCCATCAGAGGACAGGCCTCGGCGACCACTGAAGCTTTCTTT. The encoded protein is CAIRGQASATTEAFF.

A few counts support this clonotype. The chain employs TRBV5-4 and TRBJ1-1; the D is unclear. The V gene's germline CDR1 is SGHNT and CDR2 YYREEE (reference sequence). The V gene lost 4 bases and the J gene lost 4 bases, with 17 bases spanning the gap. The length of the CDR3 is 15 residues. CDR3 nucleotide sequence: TGTGCCAGCAGCCTGCGGGGAGGTTTAAGCACTGAAGCTTTCTTT. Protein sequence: CASSLRGGLSTEAFF.

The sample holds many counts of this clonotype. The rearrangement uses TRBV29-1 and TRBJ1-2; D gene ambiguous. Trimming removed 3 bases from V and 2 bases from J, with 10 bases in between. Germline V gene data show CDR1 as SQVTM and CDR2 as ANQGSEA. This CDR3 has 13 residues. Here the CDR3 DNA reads TGCAGCGTTGATCGGGCAGCCAACTATGGCTACACCTTC. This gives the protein CSVDRAANYGYTF.

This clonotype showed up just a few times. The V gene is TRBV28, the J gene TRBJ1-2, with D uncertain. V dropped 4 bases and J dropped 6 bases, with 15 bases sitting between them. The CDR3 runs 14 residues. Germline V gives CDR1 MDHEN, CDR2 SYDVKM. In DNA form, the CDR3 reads TGTGCCAGCAGTTCGACACTGGAGACAAATGGCTACACCTTC. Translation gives CASSSTLETNGYTF.

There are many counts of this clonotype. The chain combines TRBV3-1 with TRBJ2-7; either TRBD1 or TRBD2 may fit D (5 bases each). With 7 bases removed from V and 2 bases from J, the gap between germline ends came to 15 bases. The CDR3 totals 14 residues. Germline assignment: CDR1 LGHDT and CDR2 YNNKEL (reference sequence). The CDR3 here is CASNPTGAPYEQYF. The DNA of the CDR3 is TGTGCCAGCAACCCTACCGGGGCTCCCTACGAGCAGTACTTC.